One sample yielded the 16 T cell receptor beta chains listed below, sequenced in a study of blood T cell repertoires in COVID-19. TCRdb keeps only in-frame clones here, not all; method: immunoSEQ multiplex PCR. This table holds almost 70,000 clones, 88% found once. The specimen sequenced was peripheral blood. These receptors all stem from a woman in her sixties or seventies with acute or convalescent COVID-19.

This clone was counted a few times. The chain has TRBV7-2 and TRBJ2-5; 7 nucleotides agree with TRBD2. V dropped 5 bases and J dropped 5; count of bases not matched to a gene: 11. This CDR3 is built from 15 residues. Germline V gene data show CDR1 as SGHTA and CDR2 as FQGNSA. The CDR3 here is CASSATWGGFETQYF. As DNA, the CDR3 is TGTGCCAGCAGCGCCACATGGGGGGGTTTTGAGACCCAGTACTTC.

CDR3 sequence reads: CASSPGLAGGPEQSYEQYF. DNA of the CDR3: TGTGCCAGCAGCCCCGGACTAGCGGGAGGGCCGGAACAGTCCTACGAGCAGTACTTC. The V and J genes are TRBV5-4 and TRBJ2-7; 15 nucleotides match TRBD2. Germline loops: CDR1 SGHNT, CDR2 YYREEE (reference sequence). The J segment lost 1 base and the V segment lost 4 bases, leaving 12 bases of the junction unmatched. This CDR3 region has 19 residues.

The gene calls are TRBV5-1 and TRBJ2-1, with 11 bases fitting TRBD2. CDR1 is SGHRS and CDR2 is YFSETQ in the germline V gene. Trimming took 0 bases from V and 7 from J; bases not matched to a gene: 6. The CDR3 contains 16 residues. The DNA of the CDR3 is TGCGCCAGCAGCTTGGCCGGGCTAGCGGGAGGAAATGAGCAGTTCTTC. This translates into CASSLAGLAGGNEQFF.

The chain carries TRBV10-3 and TRBJ2-7; 7 nucleotides align to TRBD1. Germline lookup yields CDR1 ENHRY and CDR2 SYGVKD. With 3 bases clipped from V and 7 bases from J, the junction kept 9 bases outside the gene matches. The CDR3 has 14 residues. The CDR3 sequence is CAISEKGGEGEQYF. The CDR3 nucleotides read TGTGCCATCAGTGAAAAAGGGGGCGAAGGGGAGCAGTACTTC.

The chain uses TRBV24-1 and TRBJ1-5, with 7 positions matching TRBD1. Germline V gives CDR1 KGHDR, CDR2 SFDVKD. V gave up 3 bases and J gave up 3 bases; unmatched junction bases: 4. This CDR3 contains 15 residues. The CDR3 nucleotides are TGTGCCACCAGTGATCCCGGACAGGACAATCAGCCCCAGCATTTT. Translation: CATSDPGQDNQPQHF.

This chain connects TRBV18 to TRBJ1-6; 9 nucleotides line up with TRBD1. Germline lookup yields CDR1 KGHSH and CDR2 LQKENI. V trimming: 3 bases; J trimming: 8 bases; junction bases outside the gene matches: 2. There are 14 residues in the CDR3. The CDR3 bases are TGTGCCAGCTCACCGGACAGGGGTCATTCACCCCTCCACTTT. It encodes CASSPDRGHSPLHF.

The gene calls are TRBV30 and TRBJ1-2; 9 bases align to TRBD1. V shed 4 bases and J 7 bases; nucleotides not matched to a gene: 13. CDR1 is GTSNPN, CDR2 SVGIG, per germline (reference sequence). The CDR3 is 15 residues long. CDR3 protein: CAWTTGTGRSGGYTF. The CDR3 DNA is TGTGCCTGGACAACCGGGACAGGGAGGTCGGGTGGCTACACCTTC.

This clone was seen more than once but under ten times. The V call is TRBV14, the J call TRBJ1-2, with 9 bases that match TRBD1. This CDR3 has 15 amino acids. The V segment lost 2 bases and the J segment 4 bases; nucleotides outside the gene matches: 5. Germline-derived CDR1 and CDR2 are SGHDN and FVKESK. CDR3 amino acids: CASSQRTGVGYGYTF. For the CDR3, the DNA is TGTGCCAGCAGCCAAAGGACAGGGGTGGGCTATGGCTACACCTTC.

CDR3 sequence: CASSLGLAHAEEQFF. Here the CDR3 DNA reads TGTGCCAGCAGCCTCGGACTAGCGCACGCTGAAGAGCAGTTCTTC. The chain couples TRBV5-8 to TRBJ2-1, with TRBD2 identical over 9 bases. The CDR3 covers 15 residues. V shed 4 bases and J 10 bases; nucleotides not matched to a gene: 12. Germline assignment: CDR1 SGHTS and CDR2 YDEGEE.

The genes are TRBV11-3 and TRBJ1-1; 10 positions agree with TRBD1. The V segment lost 5 bases and the J segment 6 bases; nucleotides outside the gene matches: 18. CDR1 is SGHNT and CDR2 is YENEEA in the germline V gene. CDR3 size: 18 residues. CDR3 DNA sequence: TGTGCCAGCAGCCCCGGGGCGGGACAGGGGCCTGAGGTTGCTGAAGCTTTCTTT. As protein: CASSPGAGQGPEVAEAFF. The whole variable domain, filled in from reference TRBV11-3 and TRBJ1-1, reads EAGVVQSPRYKIIEKKQPVAFWCNPISGHNTLYWYLQNLGQGPELLIRYENEEAVDDSQLPKDRFSAERLKGVDSTLKIQPAELGDSAVYLCASSPGAGQGPEVAEAFFGQGTRLTVV.

The rearrangement links TRBV4-2 to TRBJ1-4, with 10 bases lining up with TRBD1. The CDR3 consists of 14 residues. V dropped 3 bases and J dropped 6; count of bases not matched to a gene: 1. Germline CDR1 is LGHNA and CDR2 is YNFKEQ. The CDR3 DNA reads as TGTGCCAGCAGCCAGACAGGGGGCGATGAAAAACTGTTTTTT. This sequence encodes CASSQTGGDEKLFF.

The V gene is TRBV27, the J gene TRBJ2-7, with 7 bases that match TRBD1. Germline V CDR1 and CDR2: MNHEY, SMNVEV (reference sequence). The CDR3 is 14 residues long. J gave up 1 base and V 5 bases, and 5 bases lay outside the gene matches. CDR3 nucleotide sequence: TGTGCCAGCAGTCGAGGGACAGAATCCTACGAGCAGTACTTC. It yields the protein CASSRGTESYEQYF.

The chain is built from TRBV7-3 and TRBJ2-1; D remains unclear. The V end was cut by 1 base, the J end by 8 bases, with 9 bases between. The CDR3 runs 13 residues. The germline V gene encodes CDR1 SGHTA and CDR2 FQGTGA. Here the CDR3 DNA reads TGTGCCAGCAGCTTAAACGGTGTCGATGAGCAGTTCTTC. Translating gives CASSLNGVDEQFF.

This chain connects TRBV11-2 to TRBJ2-1; D perhaps matches TRBD2 (6 bases). Germline CDR1 reads SGHAT; CDR2 reads FQNNGV. This CDR3 has 14 residues. The V end lost 7 bases, the J end lost 7 bases, and 17 bases lay between the germline ends. The CDR3 is CASTFPGTLNEQFF. DNA for the CDR3: TGTGCCAGCACCTTCCCCGGGACTCTAAATGAGCAGTTCTTC.

The genes are TRBV5-1 and TRBJ2-2, with a weak D call TRBD1 (6 bases). Germline V CDR1 and CDR2: SGHRS, YFSETQ. The CDR3 consists of 14 residues. V was pared by 3 bases and J by 4 bases, with 10 bases between. The DNA of the CDR3 is TGCGCCAGCAGCTCGGACAGACGCACCGGGGAGCTGTTTTTT. Translation: CASSSDRRTGELFF. The entire variable domain, with the rest obtained from reference TRBV5-1 and TRBJ2-2, is as follows: KAGVTQTPRYLIKTRGQQVTLSCSPISGHRSVSWYQQTPGQGLQFLFEYFSETQRNKGNFPGRFSGRQFSNSRSEMNVSTLELGDSALYLCASSSDRRTGELFFGEGSRLTVL.

The gene calls are TRBV2 and TRBJ1-1; 7 bases are a match to TRBD1. Germline CDR1 reads SNHLY; CDR2 reads FYNNEI. J lost 0 bases, V lost 6 bases, and 4 bases had no gene match. The CDR3 has 14 amino acids. The DNA for the CDR3 is TGTGCCAGCAGCGAGGGACAGATGAACACTGAAGCTTTCTTT. Its translation: CASSEGQMNTEAFF. The full variable domain, in which reference TRBV2 and TRBJ1-1 provide the parts outside the CDR3, is EPEVTQTPSHQVTQMGQEVILRCVPISNHLYFYWYRQILGQKVEFLVSFYNNEISEKSEIFDDQFSVERPDGSNFTLKIRSTKLEDSAMYFCASSEGQMNTEAFFGQGTRLTVV.